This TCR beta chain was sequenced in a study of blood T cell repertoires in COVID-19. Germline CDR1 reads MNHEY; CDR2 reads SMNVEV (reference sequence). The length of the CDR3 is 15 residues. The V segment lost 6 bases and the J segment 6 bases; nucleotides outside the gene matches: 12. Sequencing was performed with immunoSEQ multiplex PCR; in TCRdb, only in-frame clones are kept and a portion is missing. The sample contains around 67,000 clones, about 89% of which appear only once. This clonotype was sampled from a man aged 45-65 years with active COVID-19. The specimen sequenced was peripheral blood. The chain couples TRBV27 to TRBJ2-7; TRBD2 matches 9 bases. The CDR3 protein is CASSYRGAGGLEQYF. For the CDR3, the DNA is TGTGCCAGCAGCTACCGGGGAGCGGGAGGTCTCGAGCAGTACTTC.